This TCR beta chain was found in a study of spatial heterogeneity in lung cancer. The wider study: Consistent detection of more beta-chain than alpha-chain sequences was observed. General study results and limits: In blood, ubiquitous expanded tumor TCRs appeared more at resection than follow-up.

This clonotype has at least ten counts. Its matching antigen is unknown. V was pared by 4 bases and J by 5 bases, with 14 bases between. This CDR3 is 14 amino acids long. Germline V gene data show CDR1 as SEHNR and CDR2 as FQNEAQ (reference sequence). Using its own MiXCR run on the 5' RACE reads, TCRdb lists one record per CDR3 protein. The repertoire has around 48,000 distinct CDR3 sequences, roughly 5.2% of them found once; the top ten carry 11%. Described time point: sample taken at primary tumor resection. The chain is built from TRBV7-9 and TRBJ1-1; weak D call: TRBD1 (5 bases). The receptor was isolated from a male donor with early-stage non-small cell lung cancer. The specimen comprised PBMCs, sampled at surgery. The chain's CDR3 is CASSSQGPGTEAFF. The CDR3 DNA reads as TGTGCCAGCAGCTCCCAGGGACCGGGGACTGAAGCTTTCTTT. Variable domain in full (rest from reference TRBV7-9 and TRBJ1-1): DTGVSQNPRHKITKRGQNVTFRCDPISEHNRLYWYRQTLGQGPEFLTYFQNEAQLEKSRLLSDRFSAERPKGSFSTLEIQRTEQGDSAMYLCASSSQGPGTEAFFGQGTRLTVV.